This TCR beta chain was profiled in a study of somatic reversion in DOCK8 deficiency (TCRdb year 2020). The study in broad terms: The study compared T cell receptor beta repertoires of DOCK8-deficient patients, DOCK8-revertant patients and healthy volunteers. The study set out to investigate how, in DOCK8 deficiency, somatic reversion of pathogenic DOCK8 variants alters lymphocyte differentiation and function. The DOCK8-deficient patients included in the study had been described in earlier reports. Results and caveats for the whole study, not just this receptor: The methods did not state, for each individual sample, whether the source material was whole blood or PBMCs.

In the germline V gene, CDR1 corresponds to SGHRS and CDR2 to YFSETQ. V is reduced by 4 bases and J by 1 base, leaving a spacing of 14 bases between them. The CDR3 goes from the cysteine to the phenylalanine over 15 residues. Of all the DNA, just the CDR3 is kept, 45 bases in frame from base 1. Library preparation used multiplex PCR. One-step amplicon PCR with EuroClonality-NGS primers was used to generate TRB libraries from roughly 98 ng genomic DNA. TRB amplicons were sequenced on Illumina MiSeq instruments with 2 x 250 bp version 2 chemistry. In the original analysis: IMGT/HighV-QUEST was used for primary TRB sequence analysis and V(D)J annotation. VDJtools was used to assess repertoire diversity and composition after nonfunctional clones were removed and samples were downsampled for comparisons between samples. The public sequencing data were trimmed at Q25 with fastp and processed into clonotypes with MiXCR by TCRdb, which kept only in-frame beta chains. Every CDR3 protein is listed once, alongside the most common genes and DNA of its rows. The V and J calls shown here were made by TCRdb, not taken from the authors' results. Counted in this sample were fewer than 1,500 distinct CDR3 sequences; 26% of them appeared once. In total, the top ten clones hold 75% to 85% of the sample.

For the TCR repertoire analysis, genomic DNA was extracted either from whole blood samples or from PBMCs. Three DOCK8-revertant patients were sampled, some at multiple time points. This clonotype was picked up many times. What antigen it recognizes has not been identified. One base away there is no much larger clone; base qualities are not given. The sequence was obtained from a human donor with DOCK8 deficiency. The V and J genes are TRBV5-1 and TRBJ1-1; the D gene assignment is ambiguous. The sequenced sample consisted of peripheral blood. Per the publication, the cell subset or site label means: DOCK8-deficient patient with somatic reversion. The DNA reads TGCGCCAGCAGCCCGGCGGTCGGAACGAACACTGAAGCTTTCTTT. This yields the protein CASSPAVGTNTEAFF.